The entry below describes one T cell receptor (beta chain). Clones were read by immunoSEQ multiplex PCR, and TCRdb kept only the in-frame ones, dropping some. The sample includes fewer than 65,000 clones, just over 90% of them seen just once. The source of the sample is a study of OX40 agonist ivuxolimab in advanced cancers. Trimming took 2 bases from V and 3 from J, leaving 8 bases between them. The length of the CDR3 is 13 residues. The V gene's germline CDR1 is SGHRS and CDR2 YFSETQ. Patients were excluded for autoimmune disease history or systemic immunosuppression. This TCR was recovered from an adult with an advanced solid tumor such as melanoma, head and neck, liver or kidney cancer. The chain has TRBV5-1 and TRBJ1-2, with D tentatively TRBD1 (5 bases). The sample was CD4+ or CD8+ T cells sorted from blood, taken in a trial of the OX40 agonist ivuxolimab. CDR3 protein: CASSFMGDYGYTF. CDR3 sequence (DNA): TGCGCCAGCAGCTTCATGGGGGACTATGGCTACACCTTC.